This T cell receptor beta chain is from a study of T cell responses to AZD1222 COVID-19 vaccine. Regarding this clone: What it binds is not known.

Study-wide points: Variant regions that are unmutated are reportedly the target of nearly half of spike-specific TCRs. Increases in Spike-specific TCR breadth and depth were seen after two AZD1222 doses. No repertoire was sampled before or during the peak T cell response, only after it.

Clones were sequenced by immunoSEQ multiplex PCR, and TCRdb holds only the in-frame ones, with some missing. The data show some 150,000 clones, approximately 88% seen once. This CDR3 spans 15 amino acids. CDR1 is SGHNT and CDR2 is YYREEE in the germline V gene (reference sequence). Trimming took 0 bases from V and 0 from J, leaving 10 bases between them. This sequence joins TRBV5-4 and TRBJ2-7; D may correspond to TRBD1 or TRBD2 (5 bases each). The clonotype was recovered from an adult in good health. Sequencing was performed on peripheral blood, taken on day 0 of AZD1222 vaccination. DNA of the CDR3: TGTGCCAGCAGCTTGGAGTCAGGGAGCTCCTACGAGCAGTACTTC. Its translation: CASSLESGSSYEQYF.